These 18 T cell receptor beta chains were all obtained from the same sample, sequenced in a study of T cell responses to AZD1222 COVID-19 vaccine. Measured with immunoSEQ multiplex PCR; TCRdb has only the in-frame clones, and not every one. The sample holds about 49,000 clones; 65% to 85% are singletons and the top ten take approximately 20%. Sequencing used peripheral blood, obtained on day 0 of MenACWY control vaccination. The receptors were sampled from an adult in good health.

The rearrangement links TRBV28 to TRBJ2-1, with 7 bases fitting TRBD2. Looked up from germline, CDR1 is MDHEN and CDR2 is SYDVKM. CDR3 length equals 14 residues. CDR3 region: CAITMSERGNEQFF. In nucleotides, the CDR3 is TGTGCGATCACGATGTCGGAGCGGGGCAATGAGCAGTTCTTC.

The chain couples TRBV6-5 to TRBJ1-1; no definite D call. Germline V CDR1 and CDR2: MNHEY, SVGAGI. This CDR3 is 16 amino acids long. V was clipped by 0 bases and J by 1 base, with 12 bases between them. This CDR3 is CASSYSGYGENTEAFF. The DNA for the CDR3 is TGTGCCAGCAGTTACTCGGGTTATGGGGAGAACACTGAAGCTTTCTTT.

The chain joins TRBV7-9 to TRBJ2-1; no reliable D call. V was shortened by 6 bases and J by 6 bases, with 18 bases between the two germline ends. CDR3 length: 15 residues. Germline-derived CDR1 and CDR2 are SEHNR and FQNEAQ (reference sequence). The CDR3 nucleotides are TGTGCCAGCAGTCAAAAGGTGCGGCTCGGCAATGAGCAGTTCTTC. Its protein product is CASSQKVRLGNEQFF.

V and J are TRBV6-5 and TRBJ1-6; D is ambiguous. Germline V CDR1 and CDR2: MNHEY, SVGAGI. V was clipped by 6 bases and J by 7 bases, with 10 bases between them. The length of the CDR3 is 13 residues. The CDR3 nucleotides read TGTGCCAGCAGGCCCGGGAACAATTCACCCCTCCACTTT. Protein: CASRPGNNSPLHF.

The V call is TRBV18, the J call TRBJ2-7; no clear D. The length of the CDR3 is 13 residues. Germline assignment: CDR1 KGHSH and CDR2 LQKENI. V lost 1 base and J 3 bases, leaving 7 bases between the germline ends. In DNA, the CDR3 is TGTGCCAGCTCACCACAGGGTGGCTACGAGCAGTACTTC. Protein sequence: CASSPQGGYEQYF. The full variable domain, with the rest looked up from reference TRBV18 and TRBJ2-7, is NAGVMQNPRHLVRRRGQEARLRCSPMKGHSHVYWYRQLPEEGLKFMVYLQKENIIDESGMPKERFSAEFPKEGPSILRIQQVVRGDSAAYFCASSPQGGYEQYFGPGTRLTVT.

The chain joins TRBV10-1 to TRBJ2-3, with unresolved D. Germline values: CDR1 WNHNN, CDR2 SYGVQD (reference sequence). CDR3 length equals 13 residues. Trimming removed 8 bases at V and 0 bases at J, with 9 bases between. CDR3 nucleotide sequence: TGCGCCAGCCGAATGGGCAGCACAGATACGCAGTATTTT. Its protein is CASRMGSTDTQYF.

The table lists this clone with a count of one. The chain couples TRBV18 to TRBJ2-7; D possibly corresponds to TRBD1 (6 bases). CDR3 length equals 15 residues. CDR1 and CDR2 (germline): KGHSH, LQKENI. Trimming cost V 4 bases and J 3 bases, with 16 bases left between them. In nucleotides, the CDR3 is TGTGCCAGCTCACTTGTCCGGGACACCCTCTACGAGCAGTACTTC. Translating it yields CASSLVRDTLYEQYF.

V gene TRBV2 combines with J gene TRBJ2-5, with 9 bases identical to TRBD1. This CDR3 is built from 15 residues. Looked up from germline, CDR1 is SNHLY and CDR2 is FYNNEI. With V trimmed by 3 bases and J by 4 bases, 6 bases remained unmatched. The CDR3 reads CASSEVGTGLETQYF. DNA for the CDR3: TGTGCCAGCAGTGAGGTGGGGACAGGGCTAGAGACCCAGTACTTC. Complete variable domain (other parts from reference TRBV2 and TRBJ2-5): EPEVTQTPSHQVTQMGQEVILRCVPISNHLYFYWYRQILGQKVEFLVSFYNNEISEKSEIFDDQFSVERPDGSNFTLKIRSTKLEDSAMYFCASSEVGTGLETQYFGPGTRLLVL.

The rearrangement uses TRBV5-6 and TRBJ1-5, with a possible D match to TRBD1 (5 bases). V lost 0 bases and J lost 5, with 9 bases in between. The CDR3 consists of 14 residues. The germline V gene encodes CDR1 SGHDT and CDR2 YYEEEE. The CDR3 loop is CASSLVGGDQPQHF. The CDR3 DNA follows: TGTGCCAGCAGCTTGGTTGGGGGAGATCAGCCCCAGCATTTT.

The genes are TRBV29-1 and TRBJ1-5, with D uncertain. The germline CDR1 and CDR2 sequences are SQVTM and ANQGSEA. The length of the CDR3 is 12 residues. The V and J ends lost 4 bases and 2 bases respectively, with 6 bases between them. CDR3 in amino acids: CSVGSGNQPQHF. As DNA, the CDR3 is TGCAGCGTTGGTTCGGGCAATCAGCCCCAGCATTTT.

The chain employs TRBV27 and TRBJ1-1; D is undetermined. The CDR3 consists of 15 residues. Germline assignment: CDR1 MNHEY and CDR2 SMNVEV (reference sequence). Trimming took off 3 bases at V and 0 bases at J, with 11 bases between the two ends. CDR3 in DNA: TGTGCCAGCAGTTTCCGTAGGAGTATGAACACTGAAGCTTTCTTT. This codes for CASSFRRSMNTEAFF.

In its sample, this clone was seen a few times. The rearrangement links TRBV27 to TRBJ1-2; maybe TRBD1 (5 bases). The germline V and J ends were trimmed by 5 bases and 4 bases, with 20 bases remaining between them. Germline V lookup: CDR1 MNHEY, CDR2 SMNVEV (reference sequence). The CDR3 spans 16 residues. The CDR3, as DNA: TGTGCCAGCAGTCCCATTGGGACGGAACAGCGCTATGGCTACACCTTC. Residues: CASSPIGTEQRYGYTF.

The chain is built from TRBV5-6 and TRBJ1-2; D is unclear. CDR1 is SGHDT, CDR2 YYEEEE, per germline. The CDR3 totals 12 residues. V lost 0 bases and J lost 6, with 6 bases in between. CDR3 sequence (DNA): TGTGCCAGCAGCTTGGGGGTGGATGGCTACACCTTC. It is translated as CASSLGVDGYTF.

The V gene is TRBV5-1, the J gene TRBJ2-5; possible D gene TRBD2, 6 bases. The V end was cut by 2 bases, the J end by 4 bases, with 9 bases between. CDR1 and CDR2 from the germline V gene are SGHRS and YFSETQ. The length of the CDR3 is 13 residues. CDR3 sequence reads: CASSFGGVETQYF. CDR3 DNA sequence: TGCGCCAGCAGCTTCGGCGGGGTAGAGACCCAGTACTTC.

The chain uses TRBV7-2 and TRBJ1-5; 7 bases line up with TRBD1. Germline V gives CDR1 SGHTA, CDR2 FQGNSA. The CDR3 is 16 amino acids. V shed 5 bases and J 7 bases; nucleotides not matched to a gene: 14. CDR3 in amino acids: CASSPRKTGKRQPQHF. The CDR3 DNA reads TGTGCCAGCAGCCCTAGGAAGACAGGGAAGAGGCAGCCCCAGCATTTT.

The chain carries TRBV4-1 and TRBJ2-2; 7 bases map to TRBD1. Trimming at V came to 4 bases and at J to 6 bases, leaving 5 bases not matched to a gene. Germline CDR1 is MGHRA and CDR2 is YSYEKL. The CDR3 has 14 residues. The CDR3 bases are TGCGCCAGCAGCCCCTGGCAGGGGGCCGGGGAGCTGTTTTTT. It is translated as CASSPWQGAGELFF.

V gene TRBV9 combines with J gene TRBJ1-6; D unresolved. Germline CDR1 and CDR2: SGDLS and YYNGEE. Trimming shortened V by 3 bases and J by 13 bases, and 14 bases separated the two germline ends. This CDR3 region has 13 residues. This CDR3 is CASSASGHSPLHF. For the CDR3, the DNA is TGTGCCAGCAGCGCCTCCGGCCACTCGCCCCTCCACTTT. Full variable domain (rest looked up from reference TRBV9 and TRBJ1-6): DSGVTQTPKHLITATGQRVTLRCSPRSGDLSVYWYQQSLDQGLQFLIQYYNGEERAKGNILERFSAQQFPDLHSELNLSSLELGDSALYFCASSASGHSPLHFGNGTRLTVT.

This chain uses TRBV14 with TRBJ2-4; 8 bases fit TRBD1. The germline V gene encodes CDR1 SGHDN and CDR2 FVKESK. V shed 3 bases and J 0 bases; nucleotides not matched to a gene: 13. The CDR3 extends over 19 amino acids. The CDR3 protein is CASSHADRDRPLAKNIQYF. In DNA form, the CDR3 reads TGTGCCAGCAGCCATGCCGATCGGGACAGGCCGCTAGCCAAAAACATTCAGTACTTC.